This T cell receptor beta chain is drawn from a study of T cells in Graves' hyperthyroidism and ophthalmopathy (dated by TCRdb to about 2019). Regarding the study in general: Peripheral blood samples were taken at the time of initial diagnosis, prior to any treatment. To identify distinguishing TCR V-J signatures, a discovery cohort of about a hundred patients was used, comprising approximately 40 with Graves' ophthalmopathy and under 60 with stable Graves' hyperthyroidism. Prospective prediction of ophthalmopathy was tested in an independent validation cohort consisting of 18 to 20 hyperthyroidism patients and some 17 patients who later progressed to ophthalmopathy. The 75 to 100 discovery patients were divided at random into training and test sets in a 7:3 ratio. The study also compared thyroid tissue and blood T-cell repertoires from several Graves' hyperthyroidism patients. Following sampling, methimazole starting at 30 mg daily was given to hyperthyroidism patients, and high-dose intravenous methylprednisolone was given to ophthalmopathy patients. TCR Vbeta CDR3 sequencing of 135 peripheral blood samples (more than 40 ophthalmopathy, about 75 hyperthyroidism and approximately 17 progressor patients) is reported in the paper. Study-level results and caveats: Ophthalmopathy was separated from stable hyperthyroidism by a 13 V-J signature model, with approximately 90% sensitivity and about 81% specificity obtained in cross-validation and 80%/75% obtained in testing. In validation, progression to ophthalmopathy was predicted by the model with around 70% sensitivity and 72% to 85% specificity, a median of roughly 6 months before onset. No statistical method was used to fix the sample size in advance, and group allocation was not hidden from the investigators. Most expanded thyroid clonotypes (frequency above 0.001) were also found in blood, which suggests that blood repertoires may mirror thyroid immune responses.

On this clonotype itself: Its antigen specificity is not known. Base qualities were left out, and no much larger clone turns up one base away.

The TCR beta CDR3 regions were amplified from the RNA transcripts. For the first round of RT-PCR on the TCR CDR3, the HTBI primer set was used together with the Qiagen OneStep RT-PCR kit. A second multiplex PCR round built the libraries, followed by size selection and purification. Libraries were sequenced paired-end with 100 bp reads on an Illumina HiSeq2000. The authors' analysis ran thus. SOAPnuke was used to process the raw data, removing reads that contained adapters or uncalled bases, had a mean Phred below 15, or lacked an exact match to the constant primer or identifier. COPE v1.2.5 was used to merge high-quality paired reads, and clonotypes were defined as unique nucleotide sequences. MiTCR v1.1 was used to align clonotypes to the IMGT TRBV, TRBD and TRBJ reference segments. The analysis included only V-J combinations with a frequency above 0.0001, which together covered about 99% of the repertoires. The TCS score was defined as F50 (clonal expansion) divided by E x V (chaos), with BLOSUM62-based TCRdist calculated between CDR3 peptides within each V-J. Welch's t-statistics and random forest reduced several hundred V-J features to roughly 13, which were used in a naive Bayes classifier (R e1071). Through fastp at Q25 and MiXCR, TCRdb rebuilt clones from the public reads, retaining in-frame beta chains. Rows with one shared CDR3 protein collapse into an entry with the most common genes and DNA. The V and J calls here are based on TCRdb, not the publication. In all, the sample holds over 250,000 distinct CDR3 sequences, and less than 30% of those were seen once. The ten largest clonotypes hold about a quarter of the sample.

After removal of 4 bases from V and 5 bases from J, the junction retains 7 bases not matched to a gene. The CDR1 and CDR2 encoded by the germline V gene are SGHRS and YFSETQ. The CDR3 measures 14 amino acids from cysteine to phenylalanine. Solely the CDR3 DNA is kept, with 42 bases framed from the first base. The hyperthyroidism patients were between 18 and 65 years old and newly diagnosed, with a disease duration of less than 2 months. Any patient with an uncontrolled infection, another autoimmune disease, pregnancy or lactation was excluded. Clinical symptoms, serum thyroxine and TRAb, thyroid ultrasound, and orbital computed tomography formed the basis for the diagnoses. For progressor patients, blood was drawn at the first diagnosis of hyperthyroidism, before any ophthalmopathy symptoms had appeared. Ficoll-Paque density gradient centrifugation was used to isolate PBMCs from about 10 ml of fresh peripheral blood. Progressor patients were first diagnosed with Graves' hyperthyroidism and then developed ophthalmopathy during follow-up. Total RNA was extracted with Trizol reagent, and quality was checked on an Agilent 2100 Bioanalyzer.

The TCR comes from a man aged 35 to 55 with Graves' hyperthyroidism that later progressed to Graves' ophthalmopathy. The chain was built from TRBV5-1 and TRBJ2-7; 9 central bases correspond to TRBD1. The sequencing sample was made of blood. The DNA sequence is given as TGCGCCAGCAGCCCCCGGGACAGGGACCACGAGCAGTACTTC. Its protein reads: CASSPRDRDHEQYF.